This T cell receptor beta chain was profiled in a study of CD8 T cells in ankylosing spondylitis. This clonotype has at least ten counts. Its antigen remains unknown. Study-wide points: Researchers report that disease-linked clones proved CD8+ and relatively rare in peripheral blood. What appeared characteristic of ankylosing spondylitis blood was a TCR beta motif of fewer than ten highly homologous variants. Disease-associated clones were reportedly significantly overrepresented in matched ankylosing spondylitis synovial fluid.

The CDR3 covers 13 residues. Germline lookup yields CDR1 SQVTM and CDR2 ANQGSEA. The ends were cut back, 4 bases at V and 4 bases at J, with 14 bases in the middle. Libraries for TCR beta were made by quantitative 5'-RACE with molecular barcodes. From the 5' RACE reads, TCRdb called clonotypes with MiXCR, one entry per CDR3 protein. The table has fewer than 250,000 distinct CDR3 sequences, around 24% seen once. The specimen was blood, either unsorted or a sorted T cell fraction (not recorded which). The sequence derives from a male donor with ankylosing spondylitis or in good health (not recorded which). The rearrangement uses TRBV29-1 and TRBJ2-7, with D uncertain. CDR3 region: CSVALSGGYEQYF. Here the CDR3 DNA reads TGCAGCGTTGCCCTGAGTGGTGGATACGAGCAGTACTTC.